This TCR beta chain was profiled in a study of Ad26.COV2.S vaccination and SARS-CoV-2 variants. Findings and caveats of the study: In vaccinated individuals, spike-specific CD8+ and CD4+ T cell responses reportedly displayed substantial breadth.

On this clone itself: Its antigen is not known.

TCRdb keeps only in-frame clones here, not all; method: immunoSEQ multiplex PCR. Of some 190,000 clones in the sample, roughly nine tenths were seen once. With 6 bases removed from V and 3 bases from J, the gap between germline ends came to 18 bases. This CDR3 region has 16 residues. CDR1 and CDR2 (germline): MDHEN, SYDVKM. The gene calls are TRBV28 and TRBJ1-5; D remains ambiguous. This sequence originates from a human donor who had recovered from COVID-19. The starting material was peripheral blood, obtained after recovery from COVID-19. The CDR3 loop is CASRKHLGSPNQPQHF. The CDR3 nucleotides are TGTGCCAGCAGAAAACACCTGGGATCCCCCAATCAGCCCCAGCATTTT.